These T cell receptor beta chains were read from a single sample in a study of OX40 agonist ivuxolimab in advanced cancers. TCRdb's copy holds only in-frame clones and misses some; the assay was immunoSEQ multiplex PCR. The data contain some 96,000 clones, roughly 80% of them singletons. Here the sequenced sample was CD4+ or CD8+ T cells sorted from blood, taken in a trial of the OX40 agonist ivuxolimab. The source of these receptors is an adult with an advanced solid tumor such as melanoma, head and neck, liver or kidney cancer. Each CDR3 is given with its conserved first and last residue. Fields, in order: V gene, D gene, J gene, clone size, CDR3 protein, CDR3 DNA. A D gene is named only where the DNA matches it firmly. Clone size is stated in some rows and not others, as once, few, many or a class when expanded.

V: TRBV10-3; D: NA; J: TRBJ1-1; size: once; CDR3: CAIRPTGAMNTEAFF; DNA: TGTGCCATCAGACCCACGGGGGCGATGAACACTGAAGCTTTCTTT
V: TRBV5-6; D: NA; J: TRBJ2-7; size: NA; CDR3: CASSLTYEQYF; DNA: TGTGCCAGCAGCCTGACCTACGAGCAGTACTTC
V: TRBV30; D: NA; J: TRBJ1-1; size: once; CDR3: CAWSVEDTEAFF; DNA: TGTGCCTGGAGTGTAGAGGACACTGAAGCTTTCTTT
V: TRBV4-3; D: NA; J: TRBJ1-1; size: NA; CDR3: CASSQDTRENTEAFF; DNA: TGCGCCAGCAGCCAAGATACAAGGGAGAACACTGAAGCTTTCTTT
V: TRBV7-2; D: TRBD1; J: TRBJ1-4; size: NA; CDR3: CASSLALTRQGVDEKLFF; DNA: TGTGCCAGCAGCTTAGCTCTAACCCGACAGGGTGTTGATGAAAAACTGTTTTTT
V: TRBV4-1; D: TRBD1; J: TRBJ1-1; size: NA; CDR3: CASSQDPETGGTEAFF; DNA: TGCGCCAGCAGCCAAGATCCTGAGACAGGGGGAACTGAAGCTTTCTTT
V: TRBV2; D: TRBD1; J: TRBJ1-2; size: NA; CDR3: CASWAGGPYGYGYTF; DNA: TGTGCCAGTTGGGCAGGGGGCCCGTACGGCTATGGCTACACCTTC
V: TRBV6-1; D: TRBD2; J: TRBJ2-1; size: NA; CDR3: CASSRGREINEQFF; DNA: TGTGCCAGCAGCCGCGGGAGGGAGATCAATGAGCAGTTCTTC
V: TRBV19; D: NA; J: TRBJ2-3; size: NA; CDR3: CASSYDWGSGHDTQYF; DNA: TGTGCCAGTAGCTACGACTGGGGGAGCGGACATGATACGCAGTATTTT
V: TRBV6-6; D: NA; J: TRBJ1-3; size: few; CDR3: CASSYPGEGNTIYF; DNA: TGTGCCAGCAGTTACCCGGGGGAGGGAAACACCATATATTTT
V: TRBV27; D: TRBD1; J: TRBJ1-5; size: NA; CDR3: CASRPGQGSNQPQHF; DNA: TGTGCCAGCAGACCTGGACAGGGTAGCAATCAGCCCCAGCATTTT
V: TRBV4-1; D: NA; J: TRBJ2-3; size: few; CDR3: CASSGVVGLERNTQYF; DNA: TGCGCCAGCAGCGGCGTGGTGGGCTTAGAGCGGAATACGCAGTATTTT
V: TRBV11-3; D: NA; J: TRBJ2-3; size: NA; CDR3: CASSREAGTDTQYF; DNA: TGTGCCAGCAGTCGAGAGGCGGGCACAGATACGCAGTATTTT
V: TRBV2; D: NA; J: TRBJ1-1; size: NA; CDR3: CASTVQYTEAFF; DNA: TGTGCCAGCACTGTTCAGTACACTGAAGCTTTCTTT
V: TRBV11-1; D: TRBD1; J: TRBJ1-6; size: NA; CDR3: CASTNYRGRESPLHF; DNA: TGTGCCAGCACCAACTACAGGGGGCGCGAATCACCCCTCCACTTT
V: TRBV6-5; D: TRBD1; J: TRBJ1-4; size: NA; CDR3: CASRTGGVGEKLFF; DNA: TGTGCCAGCAGAACAGGGGGCGTTGGTGAAAAACTGTTTTTT